Below are 3 T cell receptor beta chains sequenced from a single sample in a study of blood T cell repertoires in COVID-19. Clones were read by immunoSEQ multiplex PCR, and TCRdb kept only the in-frame ones, dropping some. The sample includes 200,000 or so clones, roughly 80% of them seen just once. Sequencing input: peripheral blood. The receptors derive from a woman aged 80 or older with COVID-19, enrolled during active disease.

This clone was recorded a few times. The rearrangement links TRBV10-2 to TRBJ1-4; possibly TRBD1 for D (6 bases). The CDR3 spans 13 residues. The V and J ends lost 8 bases and 3 bases respectively, with 10 bases between them. The germline CDR1 and CDR2 sequences are WSHSY and SAAADI. CDR3 amino acids: CASLDRPNEKLFF. Here the CDR3 DNA reads TGCGCCAGCCTGGACAGACCTAATGAAAAACTGTTTTTT.

The chain is built from TRBV5-1 and TRBJ2-3, with 9 bases lining up with TRBD2. With 1 base clipped from V and 2 bases from J, the junction kept 2 bases outside the gene matches. The CDR3 covers 15 residues. The germline CDR1 and CDR2 sequences are SGHRS and YFSETQ. The CDR3 bases are TGCGCCAGCAGCTTGCCTAGCGGGGTCACAGATACGCAGTATTTT. As protein: CASSLPSGVTDTQYF.

The J gene is TRBJ2-5, the V gene TRBV5-1, with a weak D call TRBD1 (6 bases). The CDR3 is 14 amino acids. Germline CDR1 is SGHRS and CDR2 is YFSETQ. V was pared by 4 bases and J by 5 bases, with 15 bases between. CDR3 DNA sequence: TGCGCCAGCAGCGAACTACAGGGTATGGAGACCCAGTACTTC. It is translated as CASSELQGMETQYF. The whole variable domain, filled in from reference TRBV5-1 and TRBJ2-5, reads KAGVTQTPRYLIKTRGQQVTLSCSPISGHRSVSWYQQTPGQGLQFLFEYFSETQRNKGNFPGRFSGRQFSNSRSEMNVSTLELGDSALYLCASSELQGMETQYFGPGTRLLVL.